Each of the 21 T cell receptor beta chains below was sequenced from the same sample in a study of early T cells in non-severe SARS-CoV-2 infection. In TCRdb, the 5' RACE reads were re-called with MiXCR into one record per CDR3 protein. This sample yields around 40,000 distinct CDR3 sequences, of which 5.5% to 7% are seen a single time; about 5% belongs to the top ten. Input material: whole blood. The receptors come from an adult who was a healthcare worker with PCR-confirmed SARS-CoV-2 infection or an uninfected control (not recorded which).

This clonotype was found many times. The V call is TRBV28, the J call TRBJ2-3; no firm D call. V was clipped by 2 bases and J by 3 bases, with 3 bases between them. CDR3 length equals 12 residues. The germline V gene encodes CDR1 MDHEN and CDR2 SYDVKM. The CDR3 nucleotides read TGTGCCAGCAGTTTAAGTACAGATACGCAGTATTTT. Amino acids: CASSLSTDTQYF.

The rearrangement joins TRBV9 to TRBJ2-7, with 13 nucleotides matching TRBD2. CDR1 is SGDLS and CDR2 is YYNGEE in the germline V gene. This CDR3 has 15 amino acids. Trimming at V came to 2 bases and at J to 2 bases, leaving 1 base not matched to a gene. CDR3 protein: CASSVGLAGPYEQYF. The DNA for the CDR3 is TGTGCCAGCAGCGTGGGACTAGCGGGGCCCTACGAGCAGTACTTC.

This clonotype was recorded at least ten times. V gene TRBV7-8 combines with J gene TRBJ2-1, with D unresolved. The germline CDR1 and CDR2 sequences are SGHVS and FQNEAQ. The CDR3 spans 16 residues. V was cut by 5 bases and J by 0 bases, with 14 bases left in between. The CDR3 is CASSGASSDSYNEQFF. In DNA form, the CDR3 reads TGTGCCAGCAGCGGCGCCTCCAGTGACTCCTACAATGAGCAGTTCTTC. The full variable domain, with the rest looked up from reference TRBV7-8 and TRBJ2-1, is GAGVSQSPRYKVAKRGQDVALRCDPISGHVSLFWYQQALGQGPEFLTYFQNEAQLDKSGLPSDRFFAERPEGSVSTLKIQRTQQEDSAVYLCASSGASSDSYNEQFFGPGTRLTVL.

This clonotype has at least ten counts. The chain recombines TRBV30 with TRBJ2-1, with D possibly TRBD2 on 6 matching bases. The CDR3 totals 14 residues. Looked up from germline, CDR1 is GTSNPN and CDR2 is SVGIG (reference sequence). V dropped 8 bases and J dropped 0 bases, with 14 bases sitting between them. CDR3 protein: CAGRRDPSYNEQFF. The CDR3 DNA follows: TGTGCCGGACGGCGGGACCCCTCCTACAATGAGCAGTTCTTC.

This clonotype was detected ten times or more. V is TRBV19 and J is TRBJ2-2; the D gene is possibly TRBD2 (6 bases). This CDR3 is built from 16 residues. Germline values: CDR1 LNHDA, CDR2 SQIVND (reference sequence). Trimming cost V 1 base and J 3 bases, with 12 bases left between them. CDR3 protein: CASSIVQRAYTGELFF. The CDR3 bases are TGTGCCAGTAGTATAGTGCAGCGGGCCTACACCGGGGAGCTGTTTTTT.

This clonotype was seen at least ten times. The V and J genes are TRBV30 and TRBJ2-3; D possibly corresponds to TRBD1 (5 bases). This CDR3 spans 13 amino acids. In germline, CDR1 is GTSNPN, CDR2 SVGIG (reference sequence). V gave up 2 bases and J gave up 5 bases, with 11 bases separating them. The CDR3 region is CAWSWQGIDTQYF. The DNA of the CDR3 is TGTGCCTGGAGTTGGCAGGGAATAGATACGCAGTATTTT.

CDR3 loop: CSARRTGGSTEAFF. CDR3 DNA sequence: TGCAGTGCTAGAAGGACAGGGGGCTCCACTGAAGCTTTCTTT. The chain recombines TRBV20-1 with TRBJ1-1, with 11 positions matching TRBD1. The junction had 3 bases not matched to a gene; V was cut back by 2 bases and J by 4 bases. The CDR3 consists of 14 residues. Per germline, CDR1 DFQATT and CDR2 SNEGSKA (reference sequence).

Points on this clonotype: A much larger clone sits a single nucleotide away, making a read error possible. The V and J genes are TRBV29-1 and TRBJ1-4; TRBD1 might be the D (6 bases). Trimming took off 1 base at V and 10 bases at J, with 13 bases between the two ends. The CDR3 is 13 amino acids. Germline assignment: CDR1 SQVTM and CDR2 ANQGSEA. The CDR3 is CSVEGGQEVKLFF. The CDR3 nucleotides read TGCAGCGTTGAAGGGGGGCAGGAGGTAAAACTGTTTTTT.

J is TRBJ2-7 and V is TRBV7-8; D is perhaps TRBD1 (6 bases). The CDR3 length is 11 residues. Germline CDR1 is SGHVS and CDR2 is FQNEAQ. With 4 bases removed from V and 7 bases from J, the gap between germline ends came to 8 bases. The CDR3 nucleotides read TGTGCCAGCAGCTCCGACAGGGAGCAGTACTTC. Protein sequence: CASSSDREQYF. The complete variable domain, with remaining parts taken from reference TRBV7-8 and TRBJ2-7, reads GAGVSQSPRYKVAKRGQDVALRCDPISGHVSLFWYQQALGQGPEFLTYFQNEAQLDKSGLPSDRFFAERPEGSVSTLKIQRTQQEDSAVYLCASSSDREQYFGPGTRLTVT.

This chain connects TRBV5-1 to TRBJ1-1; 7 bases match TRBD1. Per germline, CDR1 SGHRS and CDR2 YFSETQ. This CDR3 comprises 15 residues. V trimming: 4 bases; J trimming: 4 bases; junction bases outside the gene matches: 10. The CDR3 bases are TGCGCCAGCAGCCCGGATACAGGGGCGGGCACTGAAGCTTTCTTT. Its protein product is CASSPDTGAGTEAFF. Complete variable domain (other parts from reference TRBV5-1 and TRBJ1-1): KAGVTQTPRYLIKTRGQQVTLSCSPISGHRSVSWYQQTPGQGLQFLFEYFSETQRNKGNFPGRFSGRQFSNSRSEMNVSTLELGDSALYLCASSPDTGAGTEAFFGQGTRLTVV.

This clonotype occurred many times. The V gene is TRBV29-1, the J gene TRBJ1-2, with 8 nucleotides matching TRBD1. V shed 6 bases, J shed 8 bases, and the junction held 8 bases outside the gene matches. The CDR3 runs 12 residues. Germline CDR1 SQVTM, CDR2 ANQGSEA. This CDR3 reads CSVAGQGGGYTF. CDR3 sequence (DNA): TGCAGCGTCGCCGGACAGGGCGGCGGCTACACCTTC. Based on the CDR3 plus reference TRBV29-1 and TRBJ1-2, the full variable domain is SAVISQKPSRDICQRGTSLTIQCQVDSQVTMMFWYRQQPGQSLTLIATANQGSEATYESGFVIDKFPISRPNLTFSTLTVSNMSPEDSSIYLCSVAGQGGGYTFGSGTRLTVV.

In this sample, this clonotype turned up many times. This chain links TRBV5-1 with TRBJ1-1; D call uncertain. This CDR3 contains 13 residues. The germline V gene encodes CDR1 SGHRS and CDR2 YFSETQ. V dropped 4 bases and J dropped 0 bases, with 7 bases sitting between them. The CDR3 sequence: CASSPRMNTEAFF. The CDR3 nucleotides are TGCGCCAGCAGCCCGAGAATGAACACTGAAGCTTTCTTT. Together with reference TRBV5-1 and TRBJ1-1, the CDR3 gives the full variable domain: KAGVTQTPRYLIKTRGQQVTLSCSPISGHRSVSWYQQTPGQGLQFLFEYFSETQRNKGNFPGRFSGRQFSNSRSEMNVSTLELGDSALYLCASSPRMNTEAFFGQGTRLTVV.

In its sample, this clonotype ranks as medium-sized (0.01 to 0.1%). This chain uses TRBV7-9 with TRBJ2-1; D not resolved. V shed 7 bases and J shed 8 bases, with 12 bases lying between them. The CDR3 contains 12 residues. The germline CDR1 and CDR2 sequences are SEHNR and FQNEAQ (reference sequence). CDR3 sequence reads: CASNVLEDEQFF. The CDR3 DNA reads TGTGCCAGCAACGTCCTTGAAGATGAGCAGTTCTTC.

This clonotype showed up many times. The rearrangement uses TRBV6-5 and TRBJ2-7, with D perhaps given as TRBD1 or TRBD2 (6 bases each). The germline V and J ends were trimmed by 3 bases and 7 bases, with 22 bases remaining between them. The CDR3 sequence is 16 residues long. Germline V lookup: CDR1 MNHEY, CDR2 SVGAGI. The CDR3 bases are TGTGCCAGCAGTTATACAGGGCCTAGCGCTCCGGGTGAGCAGTACTTC. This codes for CASSYTGPSAPGEQYF.

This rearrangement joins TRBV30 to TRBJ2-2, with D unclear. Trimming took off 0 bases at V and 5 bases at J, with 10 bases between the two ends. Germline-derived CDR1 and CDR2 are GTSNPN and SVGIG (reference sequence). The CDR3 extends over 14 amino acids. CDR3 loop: CAWSVLKRTGELFF. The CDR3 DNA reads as TGTGCCTGGAGTGTTCTCAAAAGGACCGGGGAGCTGTTTTTT. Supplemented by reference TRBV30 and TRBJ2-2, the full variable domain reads SQTIHQWPATLVQPVGSPLSLECTVEGTSNPNLYWYRQAAGRGLQLLFYSVGIGQISSEVPQNLSASRPQDRQFILSSKKLLLSDSGFYLCAWSVLKRTGELFFGEGSRLTVL.

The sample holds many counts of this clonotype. The CDR3 protein is CASSPVFQEGQETQYF. CDR3 bases: TGTGCCAGCAGCCCCGTTTTTCAAGAGGGCCAAGAGACCCAGTACTTC. The chain combines TRBV7-2 with TRBJ2-5; a possible D gene is TRBD2 (5 bases). Germline CDR1 reads SGHTA; CDR2 reads FQGNSA. Trimming removed 5 bases from V and 1 base from J, with 17 bases in between. The CDR3 consists of 16 residues.

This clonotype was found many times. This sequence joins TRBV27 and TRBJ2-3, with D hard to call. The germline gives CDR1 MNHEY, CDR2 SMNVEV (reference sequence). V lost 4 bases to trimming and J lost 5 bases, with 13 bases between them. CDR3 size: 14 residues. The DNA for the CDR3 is TGTGCCAGCAGTTGGGCCAGTTCTAGAGATACGCAGTATTTT. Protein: CASSWASSRDTQYF.

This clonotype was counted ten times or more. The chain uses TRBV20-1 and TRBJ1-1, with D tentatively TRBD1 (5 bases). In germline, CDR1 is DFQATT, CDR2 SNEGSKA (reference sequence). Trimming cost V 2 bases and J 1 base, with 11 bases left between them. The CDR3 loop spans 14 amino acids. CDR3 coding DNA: TGCAGTGCTAGATCCGGGACGGGGAACACTGAAGCTTTCTTT. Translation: CSARSGTGNTEAFF.

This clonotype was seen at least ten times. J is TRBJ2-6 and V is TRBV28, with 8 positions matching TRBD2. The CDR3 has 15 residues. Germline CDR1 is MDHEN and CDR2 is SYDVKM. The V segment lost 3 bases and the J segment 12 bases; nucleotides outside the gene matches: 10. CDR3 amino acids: CASSFPGLGPPVLTF. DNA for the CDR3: TGTGCCAGCAGTTTTCCGGGACTAGGACCTCCCGTCCTGACTTTC.

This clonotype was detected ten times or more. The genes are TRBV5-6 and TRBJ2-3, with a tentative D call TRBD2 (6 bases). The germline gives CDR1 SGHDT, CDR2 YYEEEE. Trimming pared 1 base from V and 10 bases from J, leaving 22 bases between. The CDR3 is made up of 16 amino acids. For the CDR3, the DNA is TGTGCCAGCAGCTTGAGGCGGGACGACCCAGATACTTCGCAGTATTTT. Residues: CASSLRRDDPDTSQYF.

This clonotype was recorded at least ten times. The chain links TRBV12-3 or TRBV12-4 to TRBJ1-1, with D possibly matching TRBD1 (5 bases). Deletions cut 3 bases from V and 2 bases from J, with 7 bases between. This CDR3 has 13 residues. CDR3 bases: TGTGCCAGCAGTTTTTGGGACAACACTGAAGCTTTCTTT. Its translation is CASSFWDNTEAFF.